The clone carrying this T cell receptor (beta chain) has at least ten counts. Looked up from germline, CDR1 is LNHDA and CDR2 is SQIVND (reference sequence). V shed 7 bases, J shed 5 bases, and the junction held 12 bases outside the gene matches. There are 16 residues in the CDR3. One entry per CDR3 protein, called by TCRdb with MiXCR from the 5' RACE reads. The repertoire has approximately 71,000 distinct CDR3 sequences, 9% to 15% of them found once; the top ten carry more than 1.5%. The sample is drawn from a study of early T cells in non-severe SARS-CoV-2 infection. Material for sequencing was whole blood. The V gene is TRBV19, the J gene TRBJ2-1; 9 bases match TRBD2. This receptor was taken from an adult who was a healthcare worker with PCR-confirmed SARS-CoV-2 infection or an uninfected control (not recorded which). In nucleotides, the CDR3 is TGTGCCAGTAAGACCCCCGGGACTAGCTACCACAATGAGCAGTTCTTC. Translating gives CASKTPGTSYHNEQFF.